Included here is one T cell receptor (beta chain) sequence, with context. The data derive from a study of blood T cell repertoires in COVID-19. Study context: Acute and convalescent COVID-19 samples came from the United States, Italy and Spain.

CDR3 size: 14 residues. Trimming left V 3 bases short and J 0 bases short, with 8 bases between. Germline V lookup: CDR1 LNHDA, CDR2 SQIVND (reference sequence). TCRdb's table, derived via immunoSEQ multiplex PCR, lists solely in-frame clones and lacks some. In the table there are around 140,000 clones, 80% to 85% of which are singletons. The specimen was peripheral blood. The chain couples TRBV19 to TRBJ1-1; TRBD1 is a possible D gene (5 bases). This clonotype was obtained from a woman aged 55 to 70 with acute or convalescent COVID-19. CDR3 loop: CASSIPGLNTEAFF. CDR3 in DNA: TGTGCCAGTAGTATCCCAGGGCTGAACACTGAAGCTTTCTTT.